This is a list of T cell receptor beta chains from one sample in a study of control samples from healthy donors and cancer patients. Measured with immunoSEQ multiplex PCR; TCRdb has only the in-frame clones, and not every one. The sample lists approximately 94,000 clones, about 90% occurring once. Sequences were obtained from blood. The receptors derive from a woman between 50 and 59 years old in good health. Both conserved end residues are part of each CDR3. Size values are once, few and many counts, or a class for expanded clones, and some rows have none.

V gene: TRBV7-2
clone size: NA
CDR3 protein: CASSDLAGDVNEQFF

V gene: TRBV5-1
clone size: NA
CDR3 protein: CASSLYNEQFF

V gene: TRBV19
clone size: NA
CDR3 protein: CASSMRFEAFF

V gene: TRBV12-5
clone size: NA
CDR3 protein: CASGLRMGGRRKETQYF

V gene: TRBV9
clone size: NA
CDR3 protein: CASSVDEGRETQYF

V gene: TRBV7-9
clone size: NA
CDR3 protein: CASSLEARGAEAFF

V gene: TRBV6-1
clone size: NA
CDR3 protein: CASSGVLGYSNQPQHF

V gene: TRBV27
clone size: NA
CDR3 protein: CASSLLIETQYF

V gene: TRBV30
clone size: NA
CDR3 protein: CAWSRTEAFF

V gene: TRBV7-9
clone size: NA
CDR3 protein: CASSPRGEGAFF

V gene: TRBV19
clone size: NA
CDR3 protein: CASSPPDRENSPLHF

V gene: TRBV15
clone size: NA
CDR3 protein: CATSRGRWEVNTEAFF

V gene: TRBV6-6
clone size: NA
CDR3 protein: CASKWTGTTYEQYF

V gene: TRBV7-3
clone size: once
CDR3 protein: CASSGQGGAIDGYTF

V gene: TRBV9
clone size: NA
CDR3 protein: CASSSAPAGAQETQYF

V gene: TRBV4-3
clone size: NA
CDR3 protein: CASSPHLGAEAFF

V gene: TRBV7-9
clone size: NA
CDR3 protein: CASSYITDTQYF

V gene: TRBV20-1
clone size: NA
CDR3 protein: CSASSGSSPLHF

V gene: TRBV2
clone size: NA
CDR3 protein: CASTEGGGTNEKLFF

V gene: TRBV7-2
clone size: NA
CDR3 protein: CASSGLAGRRVDTQYF

V gene: TRBV2
clone size: NA
CDR3 protein: CASSDARGDSPLHF

V gene: TRBV9
clone size: NA
CDR3 protein: CASSVASGVEQFF

V gene: TRBV24-1
clone size: NA
CDR3 protein: CATRRGSTGELFF

V gene: TRBV18
clone size: NA
CDR3 protein: CASSRGDPTDTQYF

V gene: TRBV3-1/TRBV3-2
clone size: NA
CDR3 protein: CASSQDQGVKYF

V gene: TRBV6-5
clone size: NA
CDR3 protein: CASSRTTLAGELFF

V gene: TRBV19
clone size: once
CDR3 protein: CASSMREGGYNEQFF

V gene: TRBV5-4
clone size: NA
CDR3 protein: CASSLVTVVGSPLHF

V gene: TRBV2
clone size: NA
CDR3 protein: CASRATGRTTEAFF

V gene: TRBV24-1
clone size: NA
CDR3 protein: CATSDPRGLNGYTF

V gene: TRBV25-1
clone size: once
CDR3 protein: CASSWNKDSSSYNEQFF

V gene: TRBV6-5
clone size: NA
CDR3 protein: CASSQGGGPYNEQFF

V gene: TRBV12-5
clone size: NA
CDR3 protein: CASGRGQGNTGELFF

V gene: TRBV4-3
clone size: NA
CDR3 protein: CASSQRPSSYNEQFF

V gene: TRBV15
clone size: NA
CDR3 protein: CATSRDRHSPLHF

V gene: TRBV5-1
clone size: NA
CDR3 protein: CASSLLDPYEQYF

V gene: TRBV10-2
clone size: NA
CDR3 protein: CASRPLAGGLYEQYF

V gene: TRBV28
clone size: NA
CDR3 protein: CASTILNEETQYF

V gene: TRBV3-1/TRBV3-2
clone size: NA
CDR3 protein: CASTLGQGGSYEQYF

V gene: TRBV2
clone size: few
CDR3 protein: CASSEAGVGNTIYF

V gene: TRBV4-3
clone size: once
CDR3 protein: CASSRTSVGNEQFF

V gene: TRBV10-1
clone size: NA
CDR3 protein: CASGFGNTIYF

V gene: TRBV20-1
clone size: few
CDR3 protein: CSASWSDTEAFF

V gene: TRBV30
clone size: NA
CDR3 protein: CAWSAGRATEAFF

V gene: TRBV11-2
clone size: once
CDR3 protein: CASSEGAAEQFF

V gene: TRBV7-9
clone size: once
CDR3 protein: CASSLSTGAYGYTF

V gene: TRBV12-3/TRBV12-4
clone size: NA
CDR3 protein: CASSLTSSGEQFF

V gene: TRBV4-1
clone size: NA
CDR3 protein: CASSQETRDDTEAFF

V gene: TRBV7-9
clone size: few
CDR3 protein: CASSLVTDYGYTF

V gene: TRBV2
clone size: NA
CDR3 protein: CASSGSSGGHGTQYF

V gene: TRBV11-2
clone size: NA
CDR3 protein: CASSYGSGGYETQYF

V gene: TRBV4-1
clone size: NA
CDR3 protein: CASSLTSSYNEQFF